The 23 T cell receptor beta chains below come from one sample, sequenced in a study of CD4 and CD8 cells across lung adenocarcinoma regions. TCRdb re-called the PCR reads with MiXCR, one entry per CDR3 protein. The sample lists 2,000 or so distinct CDR3 sequences; around three fifths were seen once. Sequencing was performed on CD4+ T cells from the margin of a lung tumor. Receptor source: a female donor with lung adenocarcinoma. The CD4 and CD8 labels of this study may be unreliable.

The chain uses TRBV27 and TRBJ2-1; possibly TRBD1 or TRBD2 for D (5 bases each). The assigned J gene may be wrong: the sequence end matches TRBJ2-5 better. Germline V lookup: CDR1 MNHEY, CDR2 SMNVEV (reference sequence). CDR3 length: 14 amino acids. CDR3 residues: CASSLTGTGETQYF. The CDR3 DNA reads as TGTGCCAGCAGTCTCACCGGGACCGGGGAGACCCAGTACTTC.

V usage is TRBV27 and J usage is TRBJ2-7; TRBD2 aligns across 9 bases. This CDR3 region has 16 residues. Trimming cost V 3 bases and J 0 bases; bases outside gene matches: 6. From germline, CDR1 is MNHEY and CDR2 SMNVEV (reference sequence). The CDR3 protein is CASSFLAGPHSYEQYF. The CDR3 DNA reads as TGTGCCAGCAGTTTTCTAGCGGGACCCCACTCCTACGAGCAGTACTTC.

For this clonotype: The junction differs from germline at one of its ends, possibly a read error. V is TRBV12-3 or TRBV12-4 and J is TRBJ2-3; unclear D gene. The length of the CDR3 is 12 residues. CDR3 sequence (DNA): TGTGTCAGCAGTTGGCTAACAGATACGCAGTATTTT. It translates to CVSSWLTDTQYF.

On this clonotype itself: A junction boundary mismatches the germline segment, possibly from a read error. V is TRBV6-5 and J is TRBJ2-3; TRBD2 aligns across 9 bases. The CDR3 has 16 amino acids. Per germline, CDR1 MNHEY and CDR2 SVGAGI. This CDR3 reads CASSHSDSGSSNTQYF. The CDR3 DNA reads TGTGCCAGCAGTCACTCTGATAGCGGGAGCTCAAATACGCAGTATTTT.

This clonotype was counted between two and nine times. The DNA of the CDR3 is TGCAGTGCTCCGAGGGGAGGGGACTACAATGAGCAGTTCTTC. Encoded protein: CSAPRGGDYNEQFF. The V call is TRBV20-1, the J call TRBJ2-1, with TRBD2 identical over 7 bases. CDR1 and CDR2 from the germline V gene are DFQATT and SNEGSKA (reference sequence). After removal of 5 bases from V and 3 bases from J, the junction contained 7 bases not matched to a gene. This CDR3 spans 14 amino acids.

The chain combines TRBV6-4 with TRBJ2-5, with TRBD1 matching 8 bases. The J call may be wrong; the DNA end is better matched by TRBJ2-3. Germline-derived CDR1 and CDR2 are MRHNA and SNTAGT. CDR3 length: 14 residues. CDR3 in amino acids: CASSGQGGTDTQYF. CDR3 DNA: TGTGCCAGCAGCGGACAGGGTGGGACAGATACGCAGTATTTT.

The rearrangement joins TRBV6-1 to TRBJ2-1; 9 nucleotides align to TRBD2. This CDR3 contains 16 residues. Per germline, CDR1 MNHNS and CDR2 SASEGT. After removal of 3 bases from V and 4 bases from J, the junction contained 7 bases not matched to a gene. CDR3 in amino acids: CASSDPAGGGYNEQFF. The CDR3 DNA reads as TGTGCCAGCAGTGATCCAGCGGGGGGCGGTTACAATGAGCAGTTCTTC.

The chain recombines TRBV6-1 with TRBJ2-3; 7 nucleotides agree with TRBD2. The ends lost 8 bases at V and 0 bases at J; junction bases unmatched: 8. CDR3 length: 15 residues. The germline CDR1 and CDR2 sequences are MNHNS and SASEGT. The CDR3 DNA reads TGTGCCAGCTCTTTCGGTAGCGGGAGCACAGATACGCAGTATTTT. Translating it yields CASSFGSGSTDTQYF.

V and J are TRBV11-3 and TRBJ2-1, with TRBD2 matching over 7 bases. With V trimmed by 3 bases and J by 9 bases, 8 bases remained unmatched. The CDR3 has 14 residues. CDR1 SGHNT and CDR2 YENEEA come from the germline V gene. CDR3 protein: CASSFGLVAPEQFF. The CDR3 nucleotides are TGTGCCAGCAGCTTCGGACTAGTGGCACCTGAGCAGTTCTTC.

This sequence joins TRBV6-4 and TRBJ2-2; TRBD2 matches at 9 bases. The germline V gene encodes CDR1 MRHNA and CDR2 SNTAGT. The CDR3 runs to 17 residues. The J segment lost 0 bases and the V segment lost 5 bases, leaving 7 bases of the junction unmatched. The DNA of the CDR3 is TGTGCCAGCAGTAGGTCCGCGGGAGGGACGAACACCGGGGAGCTGTTTTTT. This gives the protein CASSRSAGGTNTGELFF.

The chain carries TRBV6-1 and TRBJ1-5; a possible D gene is TRBD1 (6 bases). The germline V gene has CDR1 MNHNS and CDR2 SASEGT. The V end was cut by 4 bases, the J end by 2 bases, with 12 bases between. The CDR3 runs 15 residues. CDR3: CASSGPGGGNQPQHF. DNA for the CDR3: TGTGCCAGCAGTGGCCCGGGGGGCGGCAATCAGCCCCAGCATTTT.

The chain carries TRBV7-6 and TRBJ2-5; D is ambiguous. CDR1 is SGHVS and CDR2 is FNYEAQ in the germline V gene. This CDR3 region has 13 residues. Between the trimmed V and J ends, which lost 3 bases and 2 bases, there was a span of 7 bases. CDR3: CASSFGRQETQYF. Written as DNA, the CDR3 is TGTGCCAGCAGCTTCGGCAGACAAGAGACCCAGTACTTC.

The chain links TRBV6-1 to TRBJ1-1, with TRBD1 matching over 9 bases. Germline V gene data show CDR1 as MNHNS and CDR2 as SASEGT. After removal of 5 bases from V and 3 bases from J, the junction contained 13 bases not matched to a gene. The CDR3 totals 17 residues. The CDR3 is CASSKSPGQGGDTEAFF. CDR3 nucleotides: TGTGCCAGCAGTAAATCTCCGGGACAGGGAGGAGACACTGAAGCTTTCTTT.

With regard to this clonotype: At one of its ends the junction is not consistent with the germline gene, which may arise from a read error. The chain employs TRBV6-1 and TRBJ2-3; perhaps TRBD1 as D (6 bases). The CDR3 has 13 residues. Germline V gene lookup returns CDR1 MNHNS and CDR2 SASEGT. CDR3 in DNA: TGTGCCTGGAGGATGACAGGCAATAATACTCAGTACTTT. Its translation is CAWRMTGNNTQYF.

J is TRBJ2-3 and V is TRBV6-1; D uncertain. The DNA end favors TRBJ2-1, so the J call may be wrong. CDR1 MNHNS and CDR2 SASEGT come from the germline V gene. The CDR3 extends over 12 amino acids. The CDR3 loop is CASHSWAHEQFF. The CDR3 region has the DNA TGTGCCAGCCATTCTTGGGCTCATGAGCAGTTCTTC.

This clonotype has only a few counts. The chain is built from TRBV11-2 and TRBJ2-1; 10 bases map to TRBD2. The V and J ends lost 5 bases and 7 bases, in that order; junction bases with no gene match: 11. The CDR3 is made up of 16 amino acids. Germline V gene sequence: CDR1 SGHAT, CDR2 FQNNGV. Written as DNA, the CDR3 is TGTGCCAGCAGCCCCCCCCTAGCGGGAGTTCGGAATGAGCAGTTCTTC. Translation: CASSPPLAGVRNEQFF.

This sequence joins TRBV6-1 and TRBJ2-1; D is unclear. The CDR3 is 13 residues long. The V and J ends lost 6 bases and 3 bases respectively, with 9 bases between them. The germline CDR1 and CDR2 sequences are MNHNS and SASEGT. CDR3 DNA: TGTGCCAGCAGCAATATCAACTACAATGAGCAGTTCTTC. Amino acids: CASSNINYNEQFF.

Of note for this clonotype: With a much larger clone just one base away, this may be a read error. CDR3 protein: CASRSGTHNTGELYF. The CDR3 bases are TGTGCCAGCAGGTCCGGGACACACAACACCGGGGAGCTGTATTTT. The V and J genes are TRBV28 and TRBJ2-2; a possible D gene is TRBD1 (6 bases). The CDR3 runs to 15 residues. Germline loops: CDR1 MDHEN, CDR2 SYDVKM.

As DNA, the CDR3 is TGTGCCAGCGCCTTGGGCTTGAGCTCCTATAATTCACCCCTCCACTTT. This gives the protein CASALGLSSYNSPLHF. The gene calls are TRBV6-1 and TRBJ1-6, with no clear D. This CDR3 has 16 amino acids. Germline V gives CDR1 MNHNS, CDR2 SASEGT. With 8 bases removed from V and 0 bases from J, the gap between germline ends came to 14 bases.

This clonotype is classed as medium-sized (0.01 to 0.1%). The chain employs TRBV6-5 and TRBJ2-5; TRBD2 might be the D (5 bases). The DNA matches TRBJ2-7 better at its end, which makes the J call doubtful. The germline V gene encodes CDR1 MNHEY and CDR2 SVGAGI. The length of the CDR3 is 14 residues. For the CDR3, the DNA is TGTGCCAGCAGTTCTTACGGAGGCCCCAGCGAGCAGTACTTC. Its protein is CASSSYGGPSEQYF.

This chain joins TRBV27 and TRBJ2-4, with D perhaps given as TRBD1 or TRBD2 (6 bases each). The V gene's germline CDR1 is MNHEY and CDR2 SMNVEV (reference sequence). The CDR3 totals 15 residues. V lost 9 bases to trimming and J lost 13 bases, with 28 bases between them. The CDR3 loop reads CARGHGGGEGNTQYF. CDR3 bases: TGTGCCAGGGGCCACGGGGGCGGGGAAGGAAACACCCAGTACTTC.

Here the CDR3 reads CASRHPNTGELFF. In DNA form, the CDR3 reads TGCGCCAGCAGACACCCGAACACCGGGGAGCTGTTTTTT. This chain uses TRBV10-1 with TRBJ2-2; D not resolved. V lost 6 bases, J lost 0 bases, and 5 bases lay in between. The CDR3 extends over 13 amino acids. Germline V gene data show CDR1 as WNHNN and CDR2 as SYGVQD (reference sequence).

The chain uses TRBV10-2 and TRBJ2-2; D remains unclear. There are 13 residues in the CDR3. Germline-derived CDR1 and CDR2 are WSHSY and SAAADI. With 3 bases removed from V and 8 bases from J, the gap between germline ends came to 10 bases. The CDR3 DNA reads TGCGCCAGCAGTGAACGGAAGATGGGGGAGCTGTTTTTT. It specifies CASSERKMGELFF.